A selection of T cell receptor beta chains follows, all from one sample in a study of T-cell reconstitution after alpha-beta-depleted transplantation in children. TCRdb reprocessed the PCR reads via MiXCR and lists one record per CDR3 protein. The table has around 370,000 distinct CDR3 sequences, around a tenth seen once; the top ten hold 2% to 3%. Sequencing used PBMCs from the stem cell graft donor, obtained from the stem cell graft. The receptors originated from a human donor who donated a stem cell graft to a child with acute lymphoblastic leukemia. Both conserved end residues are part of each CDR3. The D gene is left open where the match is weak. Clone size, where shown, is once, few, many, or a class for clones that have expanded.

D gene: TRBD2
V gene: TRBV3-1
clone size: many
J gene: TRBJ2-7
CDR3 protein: CASSQDSGRQQYF
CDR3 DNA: TGTGCCAGCAGCCAAGATAGCGGGAGACAGCAGTACTTC

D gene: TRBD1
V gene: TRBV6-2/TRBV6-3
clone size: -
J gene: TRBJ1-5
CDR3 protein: CASSQTGTGLNQPQHF
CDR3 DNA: TGTGCCAGCAGCCAGACCGGGACAGGCCTGAATCAGCCCCAGCATTTT

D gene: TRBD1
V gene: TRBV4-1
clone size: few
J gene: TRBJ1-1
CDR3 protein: CASSTFPGTVNTEAFF
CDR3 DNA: TGCGCCAGCAGCACTTTCCCCGGGACAGTGAACACTGAAGCTTTCTTT

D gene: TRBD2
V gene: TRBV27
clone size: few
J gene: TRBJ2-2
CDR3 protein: CASSFYPGLAENTGELFF
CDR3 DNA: TGTGCCAGCAGTTTCTACCCCGGACTAGCGGAGAACACCGGGGAGCTGTTTTTT

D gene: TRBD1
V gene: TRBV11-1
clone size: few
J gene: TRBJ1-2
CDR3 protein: CASSSWDRGLETANYGYTF
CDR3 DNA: TGTGCCAGCAGCTCGTGGGACAGGGGGCTTGAAACCGCTAACTATGGCTACACCTTC

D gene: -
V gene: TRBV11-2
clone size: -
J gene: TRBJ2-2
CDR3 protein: CASNLIVGAGELFF
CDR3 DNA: TGTGCCAGCAACCTGATTGTGGGAGCCGGGGAGCTGTTTTTT

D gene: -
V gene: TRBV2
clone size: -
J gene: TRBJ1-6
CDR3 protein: CASSGATSFDNSPLHF
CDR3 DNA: TGTGCCAGCAGTGGCGCTACAAGTTTTGACAATTCACCCCTCCACTTT

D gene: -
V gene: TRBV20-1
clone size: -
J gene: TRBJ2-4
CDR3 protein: CSAQGLAKNIQYF
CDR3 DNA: TGCAGTGCTCAGGGCCTAGCCAAAAACATTCAGTACTTC

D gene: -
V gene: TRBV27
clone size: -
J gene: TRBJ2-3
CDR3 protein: CASRATPSHLPYF
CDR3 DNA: TGTGCCAGCAGGGCGACCCCCTCACATCTTCCGTATTTT

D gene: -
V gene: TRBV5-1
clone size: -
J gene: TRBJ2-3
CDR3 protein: CASSLFWDNTDTQYF
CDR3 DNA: TGCGCCAGCAGCTTGTTCTGGGACAACACAGATACGCAGTATTTT

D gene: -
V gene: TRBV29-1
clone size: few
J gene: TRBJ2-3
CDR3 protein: CSVEGPQGFNTDTQYF
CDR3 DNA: TGCAGCGTTGAAGGTCCCCAGGGCTTTAACACAGATACGCAGTATTTT

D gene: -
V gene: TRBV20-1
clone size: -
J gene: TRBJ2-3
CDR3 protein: CSAMAGSTTDTQYF
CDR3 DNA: TGCAGTGCTATGGCAGGGTCCACTACAGATACGCAGTATTTT

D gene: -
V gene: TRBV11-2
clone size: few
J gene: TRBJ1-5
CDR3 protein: CASSPNSGGRLSNQPQHF
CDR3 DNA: TGTGCCAGCAGCCCTAATTCGGGAGGACGGTTGAGCAATCAGCCCCAGCATTTT

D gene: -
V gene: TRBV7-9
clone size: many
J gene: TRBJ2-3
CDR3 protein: CASSSMPAGSTDTQYF
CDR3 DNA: TGTGCCAGCAGCTCCATGCCCGCGGGAAGCACAGATACGCAGTATTTT

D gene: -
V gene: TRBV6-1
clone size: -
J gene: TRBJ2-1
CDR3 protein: CASSTSNNEQFF
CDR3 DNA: TGTGCCAGCAGCACCTCAAACAATGAGCAGTTCTTC

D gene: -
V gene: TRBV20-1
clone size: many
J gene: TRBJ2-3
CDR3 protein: CSARVPDSTDTQYF
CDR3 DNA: TGCAGTGCTAGAGTCCCAGACAGCACAGATACGCAGTATTTT

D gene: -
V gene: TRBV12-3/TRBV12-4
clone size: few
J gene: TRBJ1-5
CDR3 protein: CASSLAGSGRGQPQHF
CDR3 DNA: TGTGCCAGCAGTTTAGCGGGATCAGGGAGGGGTCAGCCCCAGCATTTT

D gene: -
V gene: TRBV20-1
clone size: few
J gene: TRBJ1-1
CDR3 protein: CSARDTGGRTEAFF
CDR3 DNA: TGCAGTGCTAGAGATACGGGGGGTCGAACTGAAGCTTTCTTT

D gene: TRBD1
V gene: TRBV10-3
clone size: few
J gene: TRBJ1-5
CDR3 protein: CAISEGGGGAYQPQHF
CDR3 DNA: TGTGCCATCAGTGAGGGGGGAGGGGGCGCGTATCAGCCCCAGCATTTT

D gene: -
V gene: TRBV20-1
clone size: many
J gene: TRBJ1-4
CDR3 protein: CSATERGEKLFF
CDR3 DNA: TGCAGTGCTACCGAAAGGGGTGAAAAACTGTTTTTT

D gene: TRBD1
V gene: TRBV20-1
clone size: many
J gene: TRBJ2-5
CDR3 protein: CSAGTDSQETQYF
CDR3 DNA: TGCAGTGCCGGGACAGATTCCCAAGAGACCCAGTACTTC

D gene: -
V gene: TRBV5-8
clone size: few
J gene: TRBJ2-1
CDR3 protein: CASSSLWGQFF
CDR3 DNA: TGTGCCAGCAGCTCCTTATGGGGGCAGTTCTTC

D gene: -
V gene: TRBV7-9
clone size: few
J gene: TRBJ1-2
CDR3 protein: CASSSSESNNYGYTF
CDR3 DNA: TGTGCCAGCAGCTCTTCCGAGTCGAATAACTATGGCTACACCTTC

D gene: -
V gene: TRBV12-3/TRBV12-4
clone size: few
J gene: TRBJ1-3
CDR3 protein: CASSIRQLSSGNTIYF
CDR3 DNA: TGTGCCAGCAGTATCCGACAGTTAAGCTCTGGAAACACCATATATTTT

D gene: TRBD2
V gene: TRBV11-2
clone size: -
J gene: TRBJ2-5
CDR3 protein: CASSLGATSGYQETQYF
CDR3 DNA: TGTGCCAGCAGCTTAGGGGCGACTAGCGGTTACCAAGAGACCCAGTACTTC

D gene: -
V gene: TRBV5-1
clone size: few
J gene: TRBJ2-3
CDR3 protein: CASSSDLDTQYF
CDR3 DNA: TGCGCCAGCAGCTCAGATTTAGATACGCAGTATTTT

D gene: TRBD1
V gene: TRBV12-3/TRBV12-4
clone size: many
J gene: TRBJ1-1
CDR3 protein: CASSWDRRNTEAFF
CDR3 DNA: TGTGCCAGCAGTTGGGACAGACGGAACACTGAAGCTTTCTTT

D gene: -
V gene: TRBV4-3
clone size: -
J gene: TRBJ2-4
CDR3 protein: CASSQEPHIQYF
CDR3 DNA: TGCGCCAGCAGCCAAGAACCACACATTCAGTACTTC

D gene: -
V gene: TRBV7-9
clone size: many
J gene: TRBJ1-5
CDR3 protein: CASSLGDQPQHF
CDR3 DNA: TGTGCCAGCAGTTTAGGAGATCAGCCCCAGCATTTT